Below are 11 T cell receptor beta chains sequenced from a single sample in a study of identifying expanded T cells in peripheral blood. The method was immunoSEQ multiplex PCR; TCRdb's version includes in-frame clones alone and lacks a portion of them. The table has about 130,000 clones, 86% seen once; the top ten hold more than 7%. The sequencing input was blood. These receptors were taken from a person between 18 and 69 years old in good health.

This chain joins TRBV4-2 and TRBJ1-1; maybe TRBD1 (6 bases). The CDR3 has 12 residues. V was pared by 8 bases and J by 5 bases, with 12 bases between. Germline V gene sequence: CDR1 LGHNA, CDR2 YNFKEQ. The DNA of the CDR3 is TGTGCCAGCGGGAGGCAGGGGACTGAAGCTTTCTTT. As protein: CASGRQGTEAFF.

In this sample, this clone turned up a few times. CDR3 in DNA: TGTGCCAGCAGCCCCTACGGGACCCGCAATCAGCCCCAGCATTTT. This codes for CASSPYGTRNQPQHF. The rearrangement joins TRBV6-6 to TRBJ1-5, with D possibly TRBD1 on 5 matching bases. The germline V gene encodes CDR1 MNHNY and CDR2 SVGAGI (reference sequence). Trimming removed 6 bases from V and 2 bases from J, with 14 bases in between. The CDR3 runs 15 residues.

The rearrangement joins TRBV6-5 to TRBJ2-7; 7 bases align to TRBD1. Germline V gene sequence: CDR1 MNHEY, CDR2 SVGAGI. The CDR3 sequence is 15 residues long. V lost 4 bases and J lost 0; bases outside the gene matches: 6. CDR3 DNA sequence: TGTGCCAGCAGTTCCGGACAGGCGAGCTCCTACGAGCAGTACTTC. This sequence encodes CASSSGQASSYEQYF.

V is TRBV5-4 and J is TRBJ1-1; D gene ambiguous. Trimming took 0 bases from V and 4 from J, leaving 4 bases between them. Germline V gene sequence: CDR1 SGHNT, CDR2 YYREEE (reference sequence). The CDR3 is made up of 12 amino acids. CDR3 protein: CASSLVSTEAFF. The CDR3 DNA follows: TGTGCCAGCAGCTTGGTAAGCACTGAAGCTTTCTTT.

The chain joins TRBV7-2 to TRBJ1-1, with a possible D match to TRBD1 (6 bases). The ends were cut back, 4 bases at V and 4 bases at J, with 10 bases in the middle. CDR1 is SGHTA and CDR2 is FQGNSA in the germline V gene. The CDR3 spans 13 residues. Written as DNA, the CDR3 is TGTGCCAGCAGCTCTCAAGGGGGCACTGAAGCTTTCTTT. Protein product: CASSSQGGTEAFF.

The CDR3 sequence: CASPQALQSGANVLTF. The CDR3 nucleotides read TGTGCCAGCCCTCAGGCCCTTCAATCTGGGGCCAACGTCCTGACTTTC. The chain carries TRBV18 and TRBJ2-6, with D uncertain. Looked up from germline, CDR1 is KGHSH and CDR2 is LQKENI. The V end was cut by 8 bases, the J end by 1 base, with 15 bases between. CDR3 length equals 16 residues.

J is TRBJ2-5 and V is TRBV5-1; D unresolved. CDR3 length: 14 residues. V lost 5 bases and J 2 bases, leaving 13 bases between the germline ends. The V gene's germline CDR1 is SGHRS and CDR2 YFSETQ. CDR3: CASRKTTGQETQYF. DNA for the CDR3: TGCGCCAGCAGGAAGACGACGGGTCAAGAGACCCAGTACTTC. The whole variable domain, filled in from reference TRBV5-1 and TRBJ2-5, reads KAGVTQTPRYLIKTRGQQVTLSCSPISGHRSVSWYQQTPGQGLQFLFEYFSETQRNKGNFPGRFSGRQFSNSRSEMNVSTLELGDSALYLCASRKTTGQETQYFGPGTRLLVL.

In DNA form, the CDR3 reads TGTGCCAGCAGTTGGACTCACAGGGGAAGCTCCTACGAGCAGTACTTC. Its protein is CASSWTHRGSSYEQYF. The chain carries TRBV27 and TRBJ2-7; 7 bases agree with TRBD1. CDR1 MNHEY and CDR2 SMNVEV come from the germline V gene (reference sequence). V lost 4 bases and J lost 0; bases outside the gene matches: 9. The CDR3 loop spans 16 amino acids.

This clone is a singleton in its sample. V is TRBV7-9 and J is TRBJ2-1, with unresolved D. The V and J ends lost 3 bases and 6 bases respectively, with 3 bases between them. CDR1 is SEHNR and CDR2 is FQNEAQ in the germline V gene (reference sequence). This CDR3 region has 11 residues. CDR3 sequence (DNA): TGTGCCAGCAGCTTGTTCAATGAGCAGTTCTTC. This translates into CASSLFNEQFF.

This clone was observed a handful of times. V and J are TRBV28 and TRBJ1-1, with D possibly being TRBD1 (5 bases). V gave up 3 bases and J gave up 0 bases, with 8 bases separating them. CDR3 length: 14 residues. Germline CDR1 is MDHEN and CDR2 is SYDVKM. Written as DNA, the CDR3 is TGTGCCAGCAGTTTGGGACTAATGAACACTGAAGCTTTCTTT. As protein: CASSLGLMNTEAFF. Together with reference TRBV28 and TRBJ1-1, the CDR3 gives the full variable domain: DVKVTQSSRYLVKRTGEKVFLECVQDMDHENMFWYRQDPGLGLRLIYFSYDVKMKEKGDIPEGYSVSREKKERFSLILESASTNQTSMYLCASSLGLMNTEAFFGQGTRLTVV.

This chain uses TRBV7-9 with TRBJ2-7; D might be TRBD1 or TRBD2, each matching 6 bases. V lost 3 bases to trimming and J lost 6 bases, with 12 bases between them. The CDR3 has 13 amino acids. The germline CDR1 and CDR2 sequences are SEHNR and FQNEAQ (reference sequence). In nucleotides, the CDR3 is TGTGCCAGCAGCTTCGGAGGAGGGGGCGAGCAGTACTTC. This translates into CASSFGGGGEQYF.